The T cell receptor beta chain described here comes from a study of control samples from healthy donors and cancer patients. TCRdb's table, derived via immunoSEQ multiplex PCR, lists solely in-frame clones and lacks some. This table has roughly 95,000 clones, roughly 90% appearing once. There are 14 residues in the CDR3. Trimming took 3 bases from V and 1 from J, leaving 7 bases between them. Germline V gene data show CDR1 as MNHEY and CDR2 as SVGEGT. This chain links TRBV6-2 or TRBV6-3 with TRBJ1-5; D is undetermined. Sequences were obtained from blood. The origin of this receptor is a woman aged 25 to 39 in good health. CDR3 DNA sequence: TGTGCCAGCAGTTATTTAGGGAGCAATCAGCCCCAGCATTTT. This translates into CASSYLGSNQPQHF.